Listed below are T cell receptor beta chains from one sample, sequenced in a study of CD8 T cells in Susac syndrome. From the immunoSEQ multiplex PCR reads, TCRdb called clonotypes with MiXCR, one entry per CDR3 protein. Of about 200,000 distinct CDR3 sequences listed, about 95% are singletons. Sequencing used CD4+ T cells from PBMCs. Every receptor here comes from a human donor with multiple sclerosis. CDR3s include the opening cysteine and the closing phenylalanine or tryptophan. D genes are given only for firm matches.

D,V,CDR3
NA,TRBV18,CASRREVFNEQFF
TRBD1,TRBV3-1,CASSQDRGPYEQYF
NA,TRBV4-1,CASAEGGLSYNEQFF
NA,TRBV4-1,CASSQGGQVHDTQYF
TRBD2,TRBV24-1,CATSDMGLAGGRTNTGELFF
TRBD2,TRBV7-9,CASSFTSGQVEQFF
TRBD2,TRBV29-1,CSVGGTNEYEQYF
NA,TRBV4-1,CASSGGEDDTGELFF
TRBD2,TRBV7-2,CASSLWLADYEQYF
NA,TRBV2,CASRRVRTDTQYF
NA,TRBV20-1,CSAGPSGTDTQYF
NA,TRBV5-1,CASKLANEQFF
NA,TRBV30,CAWIRDAPGAFF
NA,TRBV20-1,CSASGSFGNQPQHF
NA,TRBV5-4,CASSLEGTRAYYGYTF
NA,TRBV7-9,CASRLDSTGNTIYF
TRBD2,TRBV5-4,CASNSIAGGRNEQFF
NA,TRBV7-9,CASSFSATGYGYTF
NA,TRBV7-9,CASSLGAGDGSGANVLTF
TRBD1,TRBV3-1,CASSYGQGDYTF
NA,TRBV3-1,CASSQDRANVLTF
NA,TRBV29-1,CSVSQGLQETQYF
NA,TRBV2,CASSDGFRRPAYEQYF
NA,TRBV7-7,CASSSATGPETQYF
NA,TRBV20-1,CSASLSTTGENIQYF
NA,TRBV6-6,CASSYQPAWGEQFF
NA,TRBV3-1,CASSQGSVYTF
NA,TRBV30,CAWRGSPYSSYEQYF
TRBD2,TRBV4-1,CASSPTGTRSYEQYF
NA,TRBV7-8,CASSPGRAPEAFF
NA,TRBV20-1,CSATRVQRGYTF
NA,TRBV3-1,CASSQDLWGTDGYTF
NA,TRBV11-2,CASSIVGQTNEQFF
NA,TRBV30,CAWAPRAHEQYF
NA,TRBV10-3,CAISEAPKGTTDTQYF
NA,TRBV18,CASSPEGGETQYF
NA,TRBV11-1,CASRKQLDAGELFF